A single sample gave rise to the 26 T cell receptor beta chains below, sequenced in a study of human T cells and chemical hapten exposure. TCRdb ran MiXCR on the RACE reads and lists one entry per CDR3 protein. Of tens of thousands of distinct CDR3 sequences detected, over 9% appear once; the ten largest clones hold 6.6%. Time point meaning: patch test 2, 6 weeks after DPC sensitization. As to treatment: therapeutic diphenylcyclopropenone sensitization with weekly scalp DPC. Specimen: whole blood, collected in connection with sensitization to the hapten diphenylcyclopropenone (DPC). The receptors originated from a man aged 30 to 45 with alopecia areata. Some clones in this sample may be carry-over from other donors' samples.

The chain employs TRBV11-2 and TRBJ1-2, with 8 bases aligning to TRBD1. Per germline, CDR1 SGHAT and CDR2 FQNNGV. The CDR3 totals 14 residues. V was pared by 0 bases and J by 8 bases, with 5 bases of the junction left unmatched. Written as DNA, the CDR3 is TGTGCCAGCAGCTTAGATGGACAGGGATACGGCTACACCTTC. Translation gives CASSLDGQGYGYTF.

The chain employs TRBV29-1 and TRBJ2-5; D remains unclear. CDR1 and CDR2 from the germline V gene are SQVTM and ANQGSEA. The CDR3 loop spans 15 amino acids. Trimming took 6 bases from V and 1 from J, leaving 18 bases between them. The CDR3 sequence is CSVSAGASLQETQYF. CDR3 bases: TGCAGCGTCTCGGCAGGAGCGAGCCTCCAAGAGACCCAGTACTTC.

The chain joins TRBV12-3 or TRBV12-4 to TRBJ2-7; D gene unclear. With 6 bases removed from V and 6 bases from J, the gap between germline ends came to 9 bases. The CDR3 has 11 amino acids. The CDR3 DNA reads as TGTGCCAGCAGCCGAATCGGCGAGCAGTACTTC. Protein product: CASSRIGEQYF.

This clonotype came up a few times. This chain joins TRBV29-1 and TRBJ1-1; 7 bases match TRBD1. The CDR3 length is 13 residues. Germline V gene data show CDR1 as SQVTM and CDR2 as ANQGSEA. The V and J ends lost 7 bases and 1 base, in that order; junction bases with no gene match: 6. This chain's CDR3 is CSGHRGGNTEAFF. The DNA for the CDR3 is TGCAGCGGTCACAGGGGCGGGAACACTGAAGCTTTCTTT.

This clonotype was seen ten or more times. V and J are TRBV4-2 and TRBJ2-1, with D possibly matching TRBD1 (8 bases). The CDR3 has 15 amino acids. The V gene lost 2 bases and the J gene lost 5 bases, with 13 bases spanning the gap. Germline CDR1 is LGHNA and CDR2 is YNFKEQ. CDR3 DNA sequence: TGTGCCAGCAGCCAAAGCGGGACAGGACACAATGAGCAGTTCTTC. Its protein product is CASSQSGTGHNEQFF.

The chain employs TRBV9 and TRBJ2-3; maybe TRBD2 (6 bases). This CDR3 is built from 14 residues. Germline V gene lookup returns CDR1 SGDLS and CDR2 YYNGEE. Trimming took 3 bases from V and 0 from J, leaving 8 bases between them. The CDR3 spells CASSAEGSTDTQYF. The CDR3 region has the DNA TGTGCCAGCAGCGCGGAGGGGAGCACAGATACGCAGTATTTT.

This clonotype was seen many times. The genes are TRBV30 and TRBJ2-1; 9 nucleotides agree with TRBD1. Unmatched junction bases numbered 7, after V lost 4 bases and J lost 9 bases. CDR1 GTSNPN and CDR2 SVGIG come from the germline V gene (reference sequence). The CDR3 covers 13 residues. In DNA form, the CDR3 reads TGTGCCTGGACCCGGGACAGGGCGGGTGAGCAGTTCTTC. Its translation is CAWTRDRAGEQFF.

The sample holds a few counts of this clonotype. The chain's CDR3 is CASSFDAGGLEQFF. The CDR3 nucleotides read TGTGCCAGCAGCTTTGACGCAGGGGGCTTAGAGCAGTTCTTC. The rearrangement joins TRBV11-2 to TRBJ2-1; 8 bases match TRBD1. V lost 3 bases, J lost 10 bases, and 8 bases stayed unmatched. Germline loops: CDR1 SGHAT, CDR2 FQNNGV. The CDR3 has 14 amino acids. Using reference TRBV11-2 and TRBJ2-1 for the parts outside the CDR3, the full variable domain is EAGVAQSPRYKIIEKRQSVAFWCNPISGHATLYWYQQILGQGPKLLIQFQNNGVVDDSQLPKDRFSAERLKGVDSTLKIQPAKLEDSAVYLCASSFDAGGLEQFFGPGTRLTVL.

This clonotype was seen repeatedly, ten times or more. This rearrangement joins TRBV9 to TRBJ2-1; the D gene is possibly TRBD1 (6 bases). The CDR3 consists of 16 residues. Trimming shortened V by 2 bases and J by 4 bases, and 16 bases separated the two germline ends. The germline V gene encodes CDR1 SGDLS and CDR2 YYNGEE. CDR3 sequence (DNA): TGTGCCAGCAGCGTTCAGACAGGCTCAGGGTACAATGAGCAGTTCTTC. Encoded protein: CASSVQTGSGYNEQFF.

This clonotype has at least ten counts. This chain uses TRBV18 with TRBJ1-3, with D perhaps matching TRBD1 (5 bases). Trimming stripped 0 bases from V and 4 bases from J, with 13 bases between. CDR1 is KGHSH, CDR2 LQKENI, per germline. The CDR3 is made up of 16 amino acids. CDR3 DNA sequence: TGTGCCAGCTCACCACCCGGGACGGCAGGCGGAAACACCATATATTTT. Translation: CASSPPGTAGGNTIYF.

This clonotype was observed at least ten times. V usage is TRBV12-5 and J usage is TRBJ1-4; TRBD1 might be the D (6 bases). The CDR3 sequence is 17 residues long. V was trimmed by 1 base and J by 3 bases, leaving 15 bases between them. CDR1 is LGHNT, CDR2 FRNRAP, per germline. The CDR3 sequence: CASGLDGTMGANEKLFF. CDR3 sequence (DNA): TGTGCTAGTGGTTTGGATGGGACAATGGGGGCTAATGAAAAACTGTTTTTT.

This clonotype was seen a few times. The rearrangement uses TRBV5-1 and TRBJ2-1; 7 nucleotides align to TRBD2. J gave up 4 bases and V 6 bases, and 10 bases lay outside the gene matches. The germline CDR1 and CDR2 sequences are SGHRS and YFSETQ. The CDR3 length is 15 residues. CDR3: CASTYGLGRYNEQFF. DNA for the CDR3: TGCGCCAGCACTTACGGACTAGGCCGGTACAATGAGCAGTTCTTC. The full variable domain, in which reference TRBV5-1 and TRBJ2-1 provide the parts outside the CDR3, is KAGVTQTPRYLIKTRGQQVTLSCSPISGHRSVSWYQQTPGQGLQFLFEYFSETQRNKGNFPGRFSGRQFSNSRSEMNVSTLELGDSALYLCASTYGLGRYNEQFFGPGTRLTVL.

This clonotype appeared many times. V and J are TRBV20-1 and TRBJ2-3; D is unresolved. Germline V gene data show CDR1 as DFQATT and CDR2 as SNEGSKA (reference sequence). The CDR3 has 13 amino acids. Trimming took off 3 bases at V and 9 bases at J, with 16 bases between the two ends. For the CDR3, the DNA is TGCAGTGCTAGTACCCTGCTAAAGAGCACGCAGTATTTT. Its translation: CSASTLLKSTQYF.

This clonotype came up many times. V and J are TRBV20-1 and TRBJ2-2; D unclear. Germline CDR1 DFQATT, CDR2 SNEGSKA (reference sequence). Between the trimmed V and J ends, which lost 0 bases and 4 bases, there was a span of 12 bases. The CDR3 is 15 amino acids. CDR3 amino acids: CSARDFGRTTGELFF. The CDR3 DNA reads as TGCAGTGCTAGAGATTTTGGCCGTACCACCGGGGAGCTGTTTTTT.

With regard to this clonotype: One base away lies a much larger clone, so this may be a sequencing read error. The V call is TRBV11-2, the J call TRBJ1-4, with a possible D match to TRBD1 (5 bases). V was clipped by 6 bases and J by 10 bases, with 24 bases between them. The CDR3 consists of 16 residues. Germline V CDR1 and CDR2: SGHAT, FQNNGV. As DNA, the CDR3 is TGTGCCAGCAGTGAGGCAGGTCCCCAATTCACAGGAAAACTGTTTTTT. As protein: CASSEAGPQFTGKLFF.

This clonotype was seen a few times. V gene TRBV20-1 combines with J gene TRBJ2-1; 10 bases line up with TRBD2. CDR1 is DFQATT, CDR2 SNEGSKA, per germline (reference sequence). CDR3 length equals 17 residues. The V gene end was trimmed by 1 base and the J gene end by 9 bases; junction bases not matched to a gene: 15. Written as DNA, the CDR3 is TGCAGTGCTAGAGGCCCTCCACTAGCGGGGAAGTTTGGTGAGCAGTTCTTC. Amino acids: CSARGPPLAGKFGEQFF.

The table lists this clonotype with many counts. The rearrangement links TRBV24-1 to TRBJ1-1; 9 bases match TRBD1. This CDR3 is built from 16 residues. Germline CDR1 reads KGHDR; CDR2 reads SFDVKD. The V and J ends lost 5 bases and 1 base, in that order; junction bases with no gene match: 7. The CDR3 coding sequence is TGTGCCACCAGTGCCCGGGACAGGGCGGGGAACACTGAAGCTTTCTTT. Protein product: CATSARDRAGNTEAFF.

The genes are TRBV7-6 and TRBJ1-5; D is unresolved. Between the trimmed V and J ends, which lost 0 bases and 1 base, there was a span of 16 bases. CDR3 length: 18 residues. Germline V gene lookup returns CDR1 SGHVS and CDR2 FNYEAQ. The CDR3 here is CASSLARGPLRSNQPQHF. Written as DNA, the CDR3 is TGTGCCAGCAGCTTAGCGCGAGGACCTCTTAGGAGCAATCAGCCCCAGCATTTT.

This clonotype was recorded only once. This chain uses TRBV3-1 with TRBJ2-6, with unresolved D. V lost 3 bases, J lost 0 bases, and 3 bases lay in between. The CDR3 has 14 amino acids. The germline V gene has CDR1 LGHDT and CDR2 YNNKEL (reference sequence). CDR3 sequence (DNA): TGTGCCAGCAGCCATATCTCTGGGGCCAACGTCCTGACTTTC. It codes for CASSHISGANVLTF. The full variable domain, its missing parts supplied by reference TRBV3-1 and TRBJ2-6, is DTAVSQTPKYLVTQMGNDKSIKCEQNLGHDTMYWYKQDSKKFLKIMFSYNNKELIINETVPNRFSPKSPDKAHLNLHINSLELGDSAVYFCASSHISGANVLTFGAGSRLTVL.

The rearrangement links TRBV7-6 to TRBJ1-4; 7 nucleotides agree with TRBD1. The germline V gene encodes CDR1 SGHVS and CDR2 FNYEAQ. Trimming removed 5 bases from V and 7 bases from J; junction bases left unmatched: 13. The CDR3 spans 16 residues. The chain's CDR3 is CASSLNSGGESEKLFF. The CDR3 DNA follows: TGTGCCAGCAGCCTGAACTCAGGGGGGGAAAGTGAAAAACTGTTTTTT.

This clonotype was observed many times. This sequence joins TRBV19 and TRBJ2-3; maybe TRBD2 (6 bases). The CDR3 contains 13 residues. Germline CDR1 is LNHDA and CDR2 is SQIVND (reference sequence). The ends were cut back, 7 bases at V and 5 bases at J, with 13 bases in the middle. The CDR3 DNA reads as TGTGCCAGTATAGGAGGGAGCCTAGATACGCAGTATTTT. Translated: CASIGGSLDTQYF. Drawing the rest from reference TRBV19 and TRBJ2-3, the complete variable domain is DGGITQSPKYLFRKEGQNVTLSCEQNLNHDAMYWYRQDPGQGLRLIYYSQIVNDFQKGDIAEGYSVSREKKESFPLTVTSAQKNPTAFYLCASIGGSLDTQYFGPGTRLTVL.

This clonotype was recorded a few times. This chain links TRBV4-2 with TRBJ2-7, with TRBD1 matching 9 bases. V lost 6 bases and J lost 6; bases outside the gene matches: 3. The CDR3 sequence is 12 residues long. CDR1 LGHNA and CDR2 YNFKEQ come from the germline V gene. DNA for the CDR3: TGTGCCAGCAGTCCGACAGGGGGCGAGCAGTACTTC. Encoded protein: CASSPTGGEQYF.

This clonotype was picked up many times. CDR3 amino acids: CASSEARRQKFRLFF. CDR3 nucleotides: TGTGCCAGCAGTGAAGCGAGAAGGCAGAAATTTCGGCTGTTTTTT. The J gene is TRBJ2-2, the V gene TRBV2; no clear D gene. V lost 0 bases to trimming and J lost 13 bases, with 18 bases between them. Germline loops: CDR1 SNHLY, CDR2 FYNNEI. The CDR3 sequence is 15 residues long.

As concerns this clonotype: A much larger clonotype is one base distant, so this may be a read error. The genes are TRBV29-1 and TRBJ2-2, with 7 bases lining up with TRBD1. The length of the CDR3 is 14 residues. V was pared by 7 bases and J by 4 bases, with 9 bases of the junction left unmatched. Germline V lookup: CDR1 SQVTM, CDR2 ANQGSEA. CDR3 sequence: CSARMAGGTGELFF. The CDR3 DNA sequence: TGCAGCGCGAGGATGGCAGGGGGCACCGGGGAGCTGTTTTTT.

The sample holds a few counts of this clonotype. The rearrangement links TRBV13 to TRBJ1-1, with 7 bases that match TRBD1. The CDR3 extends over 16 amino acids. CDR1 and CDR2 (germline): PRHDT, FYEKMQ (reference sequence). The V gene end was trimmed by 7 bases and the J gene end by 0 bases; junction bases not matched to a gene: 11. CDR3 amino acids: CASIPPGGHLNTEAFF. The CDR3 region has the DNA TGTGCCAGCATCCCTCCAGGGGGGCATTTGAACACTGAAGCTTTCTTT. Complete variable domain (other parts from reference TRBV13 and TRBJ1-1): AAGVIQSPRHLIKEKRETATLKCYPIPRHDTVYWYQQGPGQDPQFLISFYEKMQSDKGSIPDRFSAQQFSDYHSELNMSSLELGDSALYFCASIPPGGHLNTEAFFGQGTRLTVV.

In DNA form, the CDR3 reads TGTGCCAGCAGCTTAGGACAGAACTATGGCTACACCTTC. This codes for CASSLGQNYGYTF. V and J are TRBV7-9 and TRBJ1-2; D might be TRBD1 (5 bases). Trimming pared 1 base from V and 2 bases from J, leaving 5 bases between. Germline lookup yields CDR1 SEHNR and CDR2 FQNEAQ (reference sequence). The CDR3 has 13 amino acids.